Following are 26 T cell receptor beta chains from one sample sequenced in a study of T cells in Graves' hyperthyroidism and ophthalmopathy. Amplification of TCR beta CDR3 regions used RNA as the template. First-round RT-PCR with HTBI primers amplified the TCR CDR3 region. TCRdb reanalysed the multiplex PCR reads using MiXCR and keeps one entry per CDR3 protein. The table has about 400,000 distinct CDR3 sequences, roughly an eighth seen once; the top ten hold 5.3%. The specimen was blood. These receptors all stem from a young woman with Graves' hyperthyroidism.

This clonotype was counted many times. V usage is TRBV18 and J usage is TRBJ1-3; unclear D gene. Germline V gene sequence: CDR1 KGHSH, CDR2 LQKENI. Trimming left V 6 bases short and J 1 base short, with 7 bases between. This CDR3 has 13 amino acids. CDR3 sequence: CASSGASGNTIYF. CDR3 nucleotide sequence: TGTGCCAGCTCGGGTGCTTCTGGAAACACCATATATTTT.

This clonotype was counted at least ten times. The genes are TRBV7-2 and TRBJ1-2, with D perhaps TRBD1 (5 bases). This CDR3 has 15 amino acids. Germline V lookup: CDR1 SGHTA, CDR2 FQGNSA. V lost 1 base to trimming and J lost 8 bases, with 17 bases between them. Here the CDR3 reads CASSLVSQSRGGYTF. The CDR3 DNA reads TGTGCCAGCAGCTTAGTTTCCCAAAGTAGGGGCGGCTACACCTTC. The entire variable domain, with the rest obtained from reference TRBV7-2 and TRBJ1-2, is as follows: GAGVSQSPSNKVTEKGKDVELRCDPISGHTALYWYRQSLGQGLEFLIYFQGNSAPDKSGLPSDRFSAERTGGSVSTLTIQRTQQEDSAVYLCASSLVSQSRGGYTFGSGTRLTVV.

This clonotype has a count of ten or more. The J gene is TRBJ2-7, the V gene TRBV6-1; no definite D call. Germline-derived CDR1 and CDR2 are MNHNS and SASEGT. The CDR3 loop spans 14 amino acids. Trimming stripped 6 bases from V and 4 bases from J, with 16 bases between. The CDR3: CASRSRDKPYEQYF. The CDR3 bases are TGTGCCAGCAGGTCCCGAGACAAGCCTTACGAGCAGTACTTC.

The CDR3: CAIGQGYNSPLHF. The CDR3 nucleotides are TGTGCCATAGGACAGGGGTATAATTCACCCCTCCACTTT. The chain has TRBV7-2 and TRBJ1-6, with 9 bases identical to TRBD1. Germline CDR1 is SGHTA and CDR2 is FQGNSA. The V segment lost 10 bases and the J segment 4 bases; nucleotides outside the gene matches: 2. This CDR3 is built from 13 residues.

This clonotype was picked up many times. V gene TRBV28 combines with J gene TRBJ2-1; D may be TRBD2 (5 bases). Germline V CDR1 and CDR2: MDHEN, SYDVKM. The CDR3 is 13 residues long. V shed 2 bases and J shed 7 bases, with 9 bases lying between them. CDR3 nucleotide sequence: TGTGCCAGCAGTTTAGCCAGAGGGAATGAGCAGTTCTTC. This encodes CASSLARGNEQFF. The whole variable domain, filled in from reference TRBV28 and TRBJ2-1, reads DVKVTQSSRYLVKRTGEKVFLECVQDMDHENMFWYRQDPGLGLRLIYFSYDVKMKEKGDIPEGYSVSREKKERFSLILESASTNQTSMYLCASSLARGNEQFFGPGTRLTVL.

Many counts were recorded for this clonotype. The rearrangement joins TRBV20-1 to TRBJ2-1; 9 nucleotides line up with TRBD1. From germline, CDR1 is DFQATT and CDR2 SNEGSKA (reference sequence). The CDR3 has 15 amino acids. Trimming took 2 bases from V and 6 from J; bases not matched to a gene: 8. The CDR3 is CSARTGGIFSNEQFF. CDR3 DNA sequence: TGCAGTGCTAGAACAGGGGGCATCTTCTCCAATGAGCAGTTCTTC.

This clonotype was seen only a few times. This sequence joins TRBV20-1 and TRBJ2-5; 12 bases agree with TRBD1. Unmatched junction bases numbered 3, after V lost 0 bases and J lost 4 bases. CDR1 is DFQATT and CDR2 is SNEGSKA in the germline V gene (reference sequence). This CDR3 is built from 15 residues. CDR3 in amino acids: CSARDRDRGRETQYF. In DNA, the CDR3 is TGCAGTGCTAGAGACCGGGACAGGGGGCGAGAGACCCAGTACTTC.

This clonotype was observed at least ten times. The DNA of the CDR3 is TGTGCCAGCAGCTTTGGACGACAGGGGCCCGACTCCTACGAGCAGTACTTC. This sequence encodes CASSFGRQGPDSYEQYF. The chain employs TRBV3-1 and TRBJ2-7; 8 bases agree with TRBD1. V lost 5 bases to trimming and J lost 0 bases; unmatched junction nucleotides: 12. The CDR3 has 17 residues. Germline lookup yields CDR1 LGHDT and CDR2 YNNKEL (reference sequence).

This clonotype was recorded many times. This sequence joins TRBV6-2 or TRBV6-3 and TRBJ2-7, with a weak D call TRBD2 (6 bases). V shed 5 bases and J shed 3 bases, with 17 bases lying between them. The CDR3 has 15 residues. Germline CDR1 is MNHEY and CDR2 is SVGEGT. CDR3 coding DNA: TGTGCCAGCAGTACTATAGCGGAACCGTACTACGAGCAGTACTTC. Amino acid sequence: CASSTIAEPYYEQYF.

The sample holds a few counts of this clonotype. The rearrangement joins TRBV10-2 to TRBJ2-1; 10 bases fit TRBD2. This CDR3 spans 17 amino acids. Germline values: CDR1 WSHSY, CDR2 SAAADI. The trim removed 7 bases at V and 2 bases at J, leaving 11 bases unmatched. CDR3 coding DNA: TGCGCCAGCATTGGAGCGGGAGGGCCGGAAACCTACAATGAGCAGTTCTTC. Translated, it gives CASIGAGGPETYNEQFF.

This clonotype was seen ten or more times. This chain connects TRBV7-8 to TRBJ2-7; TRBD2 might be the D (7 bases). V lost 4 bases to trimming and J lost 4 bases, with 17 bases between them. Germline lookup yields CDR1 SGHVS and CDR2 FQNEAQ. The CDR3 consists of 15 residues. The CDR3 here is CASSSGAGASYEQYF. The CDR3, as DNA: TGTGCCAGCAGCTCGGGGGCGGGAGCATCGTACGAGCAGTACTTC.

This clonotype was recorded at least ten times. The chain has TRBV28 and TRBJ2-2; D is possibly TRBD2 (5 bases). The germline gives CDR1 MDHEN, CDR2 SYDVKM. The CDR3 covers 14 residues. V lost 7 bases to trimming and J lost 3 bases, with 12 bases between them. The CDR3 DNA reads as TGTGCCAGCATGAGGGCAATGGACACCGGGGAGCTGTTTTTT. This translates into CASMRAMDTGELFF.

Only a few counts were recorded for this clonotype. A clone one base away is much larger, so this may be a read error. The chain couples TRBV10-3 to TRBJ2-1; D is uncertain. This CDR3 has 15 residues. Per the germline V gene, CDR1 is ENHRY and CDR2 is SYGVKD. This CDR3 is CAISESTRKYNKQFF. The CDR3 DNA reads as TGTGCCATCAGTGAGTCTACGCGAAAATACAATAAGCAGTTCTTC.

The table lists this clonotype with a few counts. The chain employs TRBV30 and TRBJ1-2; no clear D. The CDR3 is 15 amino acids. The germline gives CDR1 GTSNPN, CDR2 SVGIG (reference sequence). Trimming left V 0 bases short and J 0 bases short, with 11 bases between. As DNA, the CDR3 is TGTGCCTGGAGTGTCCCGTGGAGGTCTAACTATGGCTACACCTTC. It yields the protein CAWSVPWRSNYGYTF.

This clonotype showed up many times. The chain links TRBV28 to TRBJ2-2, with unresolved D. There are 14 residues in the CDR3. Between the trimmed V and J ends, which lost 6 bases and 6 bases, there was a span of 14 bases. In germline, CDR1 is MDHEN, CDR2 SYDVKM. The CDR3 bases are TGTGCCAGCAGGTCGAGTATTAACGCCGGGGAGCTGTTTTTT. Translating gives CASRSSINAGELFF.

This clonotype was observed at least ten times. The V gene is TRBV30, the J gene TRBJ1-1, with D possibly matching TRBD1 (6 bases). The CDR3 has 15 amino acids. V was cut by 2 bases and J by 6 bases, with 19 bases left in between. CDR1 and CDR2 (germline): GTSNPN, SVGIG (reference sequence). Written as DNA, the CDR3 is TGTGCCTGGAGTCCAACAGGGTCCGTTTTGGCTGAAGCTTTCTTT. This codes for CAWSPTGSVLAEAFF.

The sample holds many counts of this clonotype. The genes are TRBV4-3 and TRBJ1-1; D remains ambiguous. Deletions cut 0 bases from V and 1 base from J, with 3 bases between. There are 13 residues in the CDR3. CDR1 is LGHNA, CDR2 YSLEER, per germline. CDR3 sequence reads: CASSQDGNTEAFF. The DNA of the CDR3 is TGCGCCAGCAGCCAAGACGGGAACACTGAAGCTTTCTTT.

This clonotype was detected many times. This chain uses TRBV5-6 with TRBJ2-7, with 7 bases matching TRBD1. Germline lookup yields CDR1 SGHDT and CDR2 YYEEEE. CDR3 length: 16 amino acids. V was pared by 0 bases and J by 1 base, with 7 bases of the junction left unmatched. The CDR3 nucleotides read TGTGCCAGCAGCTTGGAGACGACAGGGCGGTCCTACGAGCAGTACTTC. Residues: CASSLETTGRSYEQYF.

This chain uses TRBV4-3 with TRBJ2-1, with TRBD2 matching over 11 bases. The CDR3 is 16 amino acids. Germline trimming cut 5 bases from V and 7 bases from J; bases unmatched to any gene: 10. Germline V gene lookup returns CDR1 LGHNA and CDR2 YSLEER. This chain's CDR3 is CASSGLAGSFINEQFF. DNA for the CDR3: TGCGCCAGCAGCGGACTAGCGGGTAGTTTTATAAATGAGCAGTTCTTC.

In its sample, this clonotype was seen a few times. The V gene is TRBV5-1, the J gene TRBJ2-1; D unresolved. This CDR3 comprises 13 residues. Deletions cut 1 base from V and 8 bases from J, with 10 bases between. CDR1 SGHRS and CDR2 YFSETQ come from the germline V gene. The CDR3, as DNA: TGCGCCAGCAGCTTGTCGACCCAGTATGAGCAGTTCTTC. Translation: CASSLSTQYEQFF.

The chain employs TRBV29-1 and TRBJ2-7; TRBD1 might be the D (5 bases). CDR1 and CDR2 (germline): SQVTM, ANQGSEA. Trimming cost V 5 bases and J 2 bases, with 13 bases left between them. The CDR3 runs 13 residues. This CDR3 is CSVSRALTYEQYF. The CDR3 nucleotides are TGCAGCGTTAGCAGGGCGCTTACCTACGAGCAGTACTTC.

This clonotype is medium-sized within its sample. The chain has TRBV7-2 and TRBJ2-1; tentative D call: TRBD2 (5 bases). V shed 3 bases and J shed 10 bases, with 10 bases lying between them. Germline values: CDR1 SGHTA, CDR2 FQGNSA. This CDR3 is 12 amino acids long. CDR3 sequence (DNA): TGTGCCAGCAGCTTGTCTACTAGAGAGCAGTTCTTC. Its translation: CASSLSTREQFF.

This clonotype was seen at least ten times. The chain uses TRBV12-5 and TRBJ2-7; D might be TRBD1 or TRBD2, each matching 5 bases. Germline CDR1 LGHNT, CDR2 FRNRAP. The CDR3 consists of 14 residues. V was trimmed by 1 base and J by 2 bases, leaving 9 bases between them. The CDR3 region is CASGLGGRPYEQYF. In DNA form, the CDR3 reads TGTGCTAGTGGTTTGGGGGGACGGCCCTACGAGCAGTACTTC.

Many counts were recorded for this clonotype. The chain has TRBV7-2 and TRBJ1-2, with D possibly matching TRBD1 (5 bases). Germline CDR1 reads SGHTA; CDR2 reads FQGNSA. This CDR3 has 17 residues. V was clipped by 5 bases and J by 1 base, with 20 bases between them. CDR3 in DNA: TGTGCCAGCAGCCCCGGCGGCAGACAGACCCTTAACTATGGCTACACCTTC. Translation gives CASSPGGRQTLNYGYTF.

This clonotype was observed at least ten times. The rearrangement links TRBV27 to TRBJ2-7; weak D call: TRBD1 (6 bases). The CDR3 loop spans 17 amino acids. Per the germline V gene, CDR1 is MNHEY and CDR2 is SMNVEV (reference sequence). V was shortened by 11 bases and J by 0 bases, with 26 bases between the two germline ends. Here the CDR3 reads CAHQQVDSGHRSYEQYF. The CDR3 bases are TGTGCCCACCAGCAGGTCGACTCGGGACACCGCTCCTACGAGCAGTACTTC.

This clonotype was counted only a few times. The chain couples TRBV5-4 to TRBJ2-2, with 12 bases identical to TRBD2. The CDR3 runs to 17 residues. The germline CDR1 and CDR2 sequences are SGHNT and YYREEE (reference sequence). V lost 4 bases to trimming and J lost 0 bases; unmatched junction nucleotides: 4. CDR3 in amino acids: CASSPTSGRTNTGELFF. The CDR3 DNA is TGTGCCAGCAGCCCGACTAGCGGGAGAACGAACACCGGGGAGCTGTTTTTT.